One and the same sample provided the 27 T cell receptor beta chains below, sequenced in a study of neurological immune-mediated disorders. TCRdb processed the 5' RACE reads anew with MiXCR; each CDR3 protein has one entry. The sample carries 39,000 or so distinct CDR3 sequences, 4.8% recorded once. What was sequenced was CD4+ T cells from blood. The receptors come from a man aged 18 to 29 in good health.

This clonotype was detected ten times or more. The chain recombines TRBV7-9 with TRBJ2-2, with a possible D match to TRBD2 (7 bases). The CDR3 covers 16 residues. V gave up 7 bases and J gave up 6 bases, with 21 bases separating them. Germline CDR1 and CDR2: SEHNR and FQNEAQ (reference sequence). As DNA, the CDR3 is TGTGCCAGCACCCCCGTCGGGGGGCGCGAATCCGGGGAGCTGTTTTTT. Translated, it gives CASTPVGGRESGELFF. Together with reference TRBV7-9 and TRBJ2-2, the CDR3 gives the full variable domain: DTGVSQNPRHKITKRGQNVTFRCDPISEHNRLYWYRQTLGQGPEFLTYFQNEAQLEKSRLLSDRFSAERPKGSFSTLEIQRTEQGDSAMYLCASTPVGGRESGELFFGEGSRLTVL.

This clonotype was detected ten times or more. This chain links TRBV12-3 or TRBV12-4 with TRBJ2-5; D unresolved. CDR3 length: 13 residues. With 6 bases removed from V and 5 bases from J, the gap between germline ends came to 13 bases. The CDR3 region is CASSPGSPETQYF. Written as DNA, the CDR3 is TGTGCCAGCAGCCCCGGGTCCCCGGAGACCCAGTACTTC.

This clonotype occurred many times. The chain combines TRBV7-2 with TRBJ2-2, with TRBD1 matching 9 bases. Germline lookup yields CDR1 SGHTA and CDR2 FQGNSA. The V and J ends lost 7 bases and 4 bases, in that order; junction bases with no gene match: 4. This CDR3 has 14 residues. CDR3 region: CASNRGPGTGELFF. CDR3 sequence (DNA): TGTGCCAGCAACAGGGGGCCCGGCACCGGGGAGCTGTTTTTT.

This clonotype came up many times. This chain joins TRBV6-6 and TRBJ1-3, with D uncertain. In germline, CDR1 is MNHNY, CDR2 SVGAGI (reference sequence). This CDR3 spans 16 amino acids. Trimming shortened V by 2 bases and J by 4 bases, and 15 bases separated the two germline ends. DNA of the CDR3: TGTGCCAGCAGTTACATCGGACCCGGAGACGGAAACACCATATATTTT. Its translation is CASSYIGPGDGNTIYF.

This clonotype was found a few times. The rearrangement uses TRBV6-1 and TRBJ2-3, with TRBD1 as a possible D gene (6 bases). The CDR3 covers 13 residues. Germline values: CDR1 MNHNS, CDR2 SASEGT. Deletions cut 7 bases from V and 7 bases from J, with 15 bases between. CDR3 region: CASNPTGLHTQYF. The CDR3, as DNA: TGTGCCAGCAATCCAACAGGGCTACATACGCAGTATTTT.

This clonotype was found many times. The chain uses TRBV6-5 and TRBJ1-2, with D possibly matching TRBD1 (6 bases). V was trimmed by 6 bases and J by 4 bases, leaving 12 bases between them. The V gene's germline CDR1 is MNHEY and CDR2 SVGAGI. The CDR3 spans 13 residues. CDR3 in amino acids: CASREGQIYGYTF. The DNA for the CDR3 is TGTGCCAGCAGGGAGGGACAAATCTATGGCTACACCTTC.

This clonotype showed up many times. The chain joins TRBV7-9 to TRBJ1-2; no reliable D call. Trimming shortened V by 3 bases and J by 8 bases, and 10 bases separated the two germline ends. In germline, CDR1 is SEHNR, CDR2 FQNEAQ (reference sequence). The CDR3 covers 12 residues. The CDR3 region is CASSFRTSGYTF. The CDR3 DNA follows: TGTGCCAGCAGCTTCCGGACTAGCGGCTACACCTTC.

This clonotype came up many times. The chain carries TRBV15 and TRBJ1-5; perhaps TRBD1 as D (6 bases). Germline V CDR1 and CDR2: LNHNV, YYDKDF (reference sequence). The CDR3 is made up of 18 amino acids. V shed 0 bases and J shed 1 base, with 16 bases lying between them. The CDR3 loop reads CATSRDTGFGMSNQPQHF. CDR3 bases: TGTGCCACCAGCAGAGATACAGGGTTTGGGATGAGCAATCAGCCCCAGCATTTT. Full variable domain (outside the CDR3, taken from reference TRBV15 and TRBJ1-5): DAMVIQNPRYQVTQFGKPVTLSCSQTLNHNVMYWYQQKSSQAPKLLFHYYDKDFNNEADTPDNFQSRRPNTSFCFLDIRSPGLGDTAMYLCATSRDTGFGMSNQPQHFGDGTRLSIL.

This clonotype was seen repeatedly, ten times or more. V is TRBV24-1 and J is TRBJ2-3; 12 bases are shared with TRBD1. Trimming at V came to 2 bases and at J to 4 bases, leaving 6 bases not matched to a gene. The CDR3 covers 17 residues. Per germline, CDR1 KGHDR and CDR2 SFDVKD. DNA of the CDR3: TGTGCCACCAGTGATTACCCCGGGACAGGGGGCCCAGATACGCAGTATTTT. It encodes CATSDYPGTGGPDTQYF.

This clonotype came up many times. The chain has TRBV12-3 or TRBV12-4 and TRBJ1-5, with unresolved D. V shed 5 bases and J shed 4 bases, with 12 bases lying between them. The CDR3 loop spans 14 amino acids. The CDR3 here is CASSLGFRNQPQHF. The CDR3 bases are TGTGCCAGCAGTCTAGGGTTTCGGAATCAGCCCCAGCATTTT.

This clonotype was counted at least ten times. The chain uses TRBV10-2 and TRBJ2-7, with unresolved D. This CDR3 has 14 residues. Between the trimmed V and J ends, which lost 3 bases and 1 base, there was a span of 10 bases. Germline V gene data show CDR1 as WSHSY and CDR2 as SAAADI. CDR3 loop: CASSETVGSYEQYF. Written as DNA, the CDR3 is TGCGCCAGCAGTGAAACGGTGGGGTCCTACGAGCAGTACTTC.

This clonotype came up many times. The chain couples TRBV7-2 to TRBJ2-3; 7 nucleotides line up with TRBD2. The CDR3 spans 17 residues. J was trimmed by 3 bases and V by 5 bases; bases with no gene match: 14. CDR1 SGHTA and CDR2 FQGNSA come from the germline V gene. Here the CDR3 DNA reads TGTGCCAGCAGCCAAAGAGTGGCGGGGGACCGAACAGATACGCAGTATTTT. Protein: CASSQRVAGDRTDTQYF.

This clonotype appeared many times. The chain uses TRBV27 and TRBJ2-1, with D perhaps given as TRBD1 or TRBD2 (5 bases each). The V gene lost 6 bases and the J gene lost 15 bases, with 18 bases spanning the gap. The CDR3 runs 12 residues. Germline V gene sequence: CDR1 MNHEY, CDR2 SMNVEV (reference sequence). The CDR3 DNA is TGTGCCAGCAGCCCGCAAGTTGGGACCGGGTTCTTC. This encodes CASSPQVGTGFF.

The chain links TRBV20-1 to TRBJ2-7; D is possibly TRBD2 (7 bases). Germline lookup yields CDR1 DFQATT and CDR2 SNEGSKA (reference sequence). Trimming stripped 0 bases from V and 4 bases from J, with 19 bases between. The length of the CDR3 is 16 residues. CDR3 loop: CSARDRAGARYYEQYF. The CDR3 nucleotides read TGCAGTGCTAGAGATCGGGCGGGGGCCAGGTATTACGAGCAGTACTTC.

At least ten counts were recorded for this clonotype. This sequence joins TRBV20-1 and TRBJ2-7; TRBD2 matches at 9 bases. The CDR3 length is 15 residues. Germline CDR1 reads DFQATT; CDR2 reads SNEGSKA (reference sequence). V shed 3 bases and J 1 base; nucleotides not matched to a gene: 7. The CDR3 DNA is TGCAGTGCTAGTAATAGCGGGGGAGGGTCCTACGAGCAGTACTTC. Its protein product is CSASNSGGGSYEQYF.

V is TRBV5-1 and J is TRBJ2-3, with D unclear. V lost 4 bases to trimming and J lost 0 bases, with 9 bases between them. The germline CDR1 and CDR2 sequences are SGHRS and YFSETQ. The CDR3 sequence is 14 residues long. CDR3 coding DNA: TGCGCCAGCAGCCCGGCGATTAGCACAGATACGCAGTATTTT. This translates into CASSPAISTDTQYF.

This clonotype was recorded at least ten times. V gene TRBV7-9 combines with J gene TRBJ2-3; D is undetermined. V was shortened by 1 base and J by 5 bases, with 1 base between the two germline ends. CDR1 and CDR2 from the germline V gene are SEHNR and FQNEAQ (reference sequence). This CDR3 region has 11 residues. The CDR3 loop is CASSLVDTQYF. CDR3 sequence (DNA): TGTGCCAGCAGCTTAGTAGATACGCAGTATTTT.

This clonotype was detected many times. This chain connects TRBV9 to TRBJ1-6, with D uncertain. The germline V and J ends were trimmed by 0 bases and 13 bases, with 14 bases remaining between them. Germline values: CDR1 SGDLS, CDR2 YYNGEE. The CDR3 spans 14 residues. The CDR3 DNA reads TGTGCCAGCAGCGTAGAGCCGGGTTTAATGCCCCTCCACTTT. As protein: CASSVEPGLMPLHF.

In this sample, this clonotype turned up many times. V is TRBV18 and J is TRBJ2-7; D not certain. V lost 5 bases and J lost 3, with 17 bases in between. This CDR3 contains 15 residues. Germline-derived CDR1 and CDR2 are KGHSH and LQKENI. CDR3 residues: CASSKLGRPDYEQYF. CDR3 bases: TGTGCCAGCTCAAAACTCGGACGGCCTGACTACGAGCAGTACTTC.

This clonotype is labeled medium-sized. This rearrangement joins TRBV7-2 to TRBJ1-6; D gene ambiguous. The germline V and J ends were trimmed by 1 base and 3 bases, with 7 bases remaining between them. Germline CDR1 is SGHTA and CDR2 is FQGNSA. The CDR3 totals 15 residues. The CDR3 DNA reads TGTGCCAGCAGCTTAGACCCGAACTATAATTCACCCCTCCACTTT. It codes for CASSLDPNYNSPLHF.

V and J are TRBV20-1 and TRBJ2-2; D gene ambiguous. Germline values: CDR1 DFQATT, CDR2 SNEGSKA (reference sequence). The CDR3 sequence is 15 residues long. The ends were cut back, 3 bases at V and 9 bases at J, with 20 bases in the middle. The CDR3 DNA reads TGCAGTGCTAGTATTTGGGCCGGCTCGGGCTGGGAGCTGTTTTTT. Translation: CSASIWAGSGWELFF.

This clonotype occurred many times. The rearrangement joins TRBV6-5 to TRBJ2-1, with D perhaps given as TRBD1 or TRBD2 (7 bases each). In germline, CDR1 is MNHEY, CDR2 SVGAGI. The CDR3 extends over 15 amino acids. V lost 5 bases to trimming and J lost 4 bases, with 15 bases between them. The CDR3 DNA reads TGTGCCAGCAGTGATCCAGGGGGGGGTTACAATGAGCAGTTCTTC. It encodes CASSDPGGGYNEQFF.

This clonotype was detected ten times or more. The genes are TRBV29-1 and TRBJ1-1; D is unresolved. The CDR3 loop spans 13 amino acids. V lost 3 bases, J lost 5 bases, and 13 bases lay in between. Per the germline V gene, CDR1 is SQVTM and CDR2 is ANQGSEA. In DNA form, the CDR3 reads TGCAGCGTTGATCTCCTACTCGGGACTGAAGCTTTCTTT. Translating it yields CSVDLLLGTEAFF.

In its sample, this clonotype was seen many times. The CDR3 region has the DNA TGCAGCGCCGGGACTAGCGGGGGGTACCAAGAGACCCAGTACTTC. It translates to CSAGTSGGYQETQYF. J is TRBJ2-5 and V is TRBV29-1, with 15 bases that match TRBD2. This CDR3 has 15 amino acids. CDR1 SQVTM and CDR2 ANQGSEA come from the germline V gene. V dropped 7 bases and J dropped 0; count of bases not matched to a gene: 3.

The chain employs TRBV18 and TRBJ2-7; D tentatively fits TRBD1 or TRBD2 (6 bases each). V dropped 4 bases and J dropped 2 bases, with 18 bases sitting between them. CDR1 KGHSH and CDR2 LQKENI come from the germline V gene. This CDR3 region has 16 residues. CDR3 sequence reads: CASSLLTGGGTYEQYF. The CDR3 DNA sequence: TGTGCCAGCTCACTCTTGACAGGTGGGGGGACCTACGAGCAGTACTTC.

This clonotype was detected only a few times. The chain couples TRBV18 to TRBJ2-3; D gene ambiguous. The germline V gene encodes CDR1 KGHSH and CDR2 LQKENI. V lost 3 bases and J lost 1, with 11 bases in between. The CDR3 sequence is 15 residues long. The CDR3 region is CASSPISSRTDTQYF. The CDR3, as DNA: TGTGCCAGCTCACCGATCTCGAGCCGCACAGATACGCAGTATTTT.

As for this clonotype: One base away lies a much larger clone, so this may be a sequencing read error. This rearrangement joins TRBV20-1 to TRBJ2-7; a weak D match, TRBD1 (5 bases). Germline CDR1 reads DFQATT; CDR2 reads SNEGSKA (reference sequence). The CDR3 is 11 amino acids. V was cut by 7 bases and J by 5 bases, with 12 bases left in between. The CDR3 loop reads CSVPRQNEQYF. The CDR3 bases are TGCAGTGTCCCAAGACAGAACGAGCAGTACTTC.